This TCR beta chain emerged from a study of CD8+CD57+ T cells in acquired aplastic anemia. Genomic DNA, the template, was used for profiling of the TCR beta VDJ and CDR3. Each CDR3 protein is one row after TCRdb ran MiXCR on the reads. This repertoire shows under 200,000 distinct CDR3 sequences, approximately 60% found once; its top ten account for about 48%. In regard to this clonotype: Its target is unknown.

General study results and limits: Roughly 31 was the count of CD8+ CDR3 sequences that patients shared with controls. Significant differences in CD8+ Simpson's diversity were not observed between patients and controls.

The sequence was collected from a human donor in good health. The sequenced sample consisted of sorted CD4+, CD8+, or CD8+CD57+ T cells (not recorded which) from PBMCs.

CDR3 DNA: TGCAGTGCTCTAACTCCTCCGAGGGGTACAGATACGCAGTATTTT. This translates into CSALTPPRGTDTQYF. This chain uses TRBV20-1 with TRBJ2-3; possibly TRBD1 or TRBD2 for D (5 bases each). V lost 5 bases to trimming and J lost 3 bases, with 18 bases between them. Germline V CDR1 and CDR2: DFQATT, SNEGSKA (reference sequence). The CDR3 length is 15 residues.